Listed below are T cell receptor beta chains from one sample, sequenced in a study of OX40 agonist ivuxolimab in advanced cancers. The table came from immunoSEQ multiplex PCR; TCRdb's copy has only in-frame clones and leaves some out. Among tens of thousands of clones, 86% were seen once, and the ten largest hold around 0.6%. Material: CD4+ or CD8+ T cells sorted from blood, obtained in a trial of the OX40 agonist ivuxolimab. Source of these receptors: an adult with an advanced solid tumor such as melanoma, head and neck, liver or kidney cancer. CDR3s include the opening cysteine and the closing phenylalanine or tryptophan. The order of the fields is clone size, D gene, V gene, J gene, CDR3 DNA, CDR3 protein. A D gene is named only where the DNA matches it firmly. Where a row states a size, it is once, few, many or the class of an expanded clone; other rows omit it.

once	-	TRBV19	TRBJ2-3	TGTGCCAGTAGCCCAGGGGGGCTAGTTTTGGATACGCAGTATTTT	CASSPGGLVLDTQYF
once	-	TRBV5-5	TRBJ2-2	TGTGCCAGCAGCTTGGGCCCGGGGACAACCACCGGGGAGCTGTTTTTT	CASSLGPGTTTGELFF
-	TRBD1	TRBV14	TRBJ1-3	TGTGCCAGCAGCCAAACGACAGGGGGGGCTGGAAACACCATATATTTT	CASSQTTGGAGNTIYF
-	TRBD2	TRBV6-5	TRBJ2-3	TGTGCCAGCAGTTACGGACTAGCGGGAGATACGCAGTATTTT	CASSYGLAGDTQYF
-	-	TRBV6-6	TRBJ1-2	TGTGCCAGCAGTTACGGGGCAGGTGGGATCTATGGCTACACCTTC	CASSYGAGGIYGYTF
once	-	TRBV5-1	TRBJ2-5	TGCGCCAGCAGCCTTGACAGCGGGGAGACCCAGTACTTC	CASSLDSGETQYF
-	TRBD1	TRBV29-1	TRBJ2-3	TGCAGCGTGGATGACAGGGGTGGAAATACGCAGTATTTT	CSVDDRGGNTQYF
-	-	TRBV7-9	TRBJ2-3	TGTGCCAGCAGCCGGGGACTTCCCCTTACAGATACGCAGTATTTT	CASSRGLPLTDTQYF
-	-	TRBV18	TRBJ2-7	TGTGCCAGCTCACCGAATCTGGGGGACTACGAGCAGTACTTC	CASSPNLGDYEQYF
-	-	TRBV2	TRBJ2-1	TGTGCCACCTCGACAGGATGGGACAATGAGCAGTTCTTC	CATSTGWDNEQFF
-	-	TRBV7-2	TRBJ2-7	TGTGCCAGCAGCTTAGTGACAGGGAGGGAGCAGTACTTC	CASSLVTGREQYF
few	TRBD1	TRBV5-1	TRBJ2-7	TGCGCCAGCAGCTTGGGGGGACAGGGGGCTTACGAGCAGTACTTC	CASSLGGQGAYEQYF
-	TRBD1	TRBV19	TRBJ2-7	TGTGCCAGTAGTACCCGGACAGGAAACTACGAGCAGTACTTC	CASSTRTGNYEQYF
-	TRBD1	TRBV4-3	TRBJ1-4	TGCGCCAGCAGCGCCCGGACAGGGAATGGAAAACTGTTTTTT	CASSARTGNGKLFF
-	-	TRBV28	TRBJ1-1	TGTGCCAGCAGTTTATTAGGGGATTCCGCTTTCTTT	CASSLLGDSAFF
-	TRBD1	TRBV15	TRBJ2-7	TGTGCCACCAGCTCGCAGTACAGGGGGTCCTACGAGCAGTACTTC	CATSSQYRGSYEQYF
-	TRBD1	TRBV28	TRBJ1-1	TGTGCCAGCAGTCCGGGACAGGGCATTACGAACACTGAAGCTTTCTTT	CASSPGQGITNTEAFF